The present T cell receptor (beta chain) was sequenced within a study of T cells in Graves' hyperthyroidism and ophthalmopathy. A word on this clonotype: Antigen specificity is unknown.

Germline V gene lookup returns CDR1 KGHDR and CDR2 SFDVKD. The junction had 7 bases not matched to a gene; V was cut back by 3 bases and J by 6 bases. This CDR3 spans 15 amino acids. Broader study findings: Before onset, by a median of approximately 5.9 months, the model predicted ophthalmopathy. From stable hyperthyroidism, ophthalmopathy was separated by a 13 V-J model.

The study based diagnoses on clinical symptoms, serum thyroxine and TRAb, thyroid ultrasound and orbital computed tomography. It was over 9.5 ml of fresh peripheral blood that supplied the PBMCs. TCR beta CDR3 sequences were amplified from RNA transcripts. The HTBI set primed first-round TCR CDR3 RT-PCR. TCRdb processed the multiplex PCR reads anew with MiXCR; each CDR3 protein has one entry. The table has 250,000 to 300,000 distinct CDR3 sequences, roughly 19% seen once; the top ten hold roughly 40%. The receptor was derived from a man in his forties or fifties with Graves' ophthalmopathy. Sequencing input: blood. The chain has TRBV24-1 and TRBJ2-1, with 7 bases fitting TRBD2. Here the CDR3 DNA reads TGTGCCACCAGTGATATTGGGAGGGACGGCAATGAGCAGTTCTTC. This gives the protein CATSDIGRDGNEQFF.